Presented here are 21 T cell receptor beta chains from one specimen sequenced in a study of glioma-infiltrating T cells. TCR alpha and beta CDR3 regions were amplified from RNA using iRepertoire nested multiplex PCR. In TCRdb, the multiplex PCR reads were re-called with MiXCR into one record per CDR3 protein. The profile shows 150,000 to 200,000 distinct CDR3 sequences, more than 25% of them singletons. Source material: glioma tissue, nonneoplastic brain tissue, or PBMCs (not recorded which). The receptors originated from a human donor with low-grade glioma or glioblastoma, undergoing nonglioma brain surgery, or in good health (not recorded which).

Comment on this clonotype: This may be a read error, as it is one base from a much larger clone. This chain uses TRBV19 with TRBJ2-3; no clear D. Deletions cut 4 bases from V and 3 bases from J, with 11 bases between. Germline CDR1 and CDR2: LNHDA and SQIVND (reference sequence). The CDR3 runs to 14 residues. The CDR3 DNA reads TGTGCCAGTAGTAATCCAGGAATTACAGATACGCAGTATTTT. Its protein product is CASSNPGITDTQYF.

In this sample, this clonotype turned up a few times. J is TRBJ2-1 and V is TRBV24-1; D is unclear. V lost 4 bases, J lost 12 bases, and 12 bases lay in between. This CDR3 contains 12 residues. Germline-derived CDR1 and CDR2 are KGHDR and SFDVKD. CDR3 amino acids: CATSDLRRGQFF. The CDR3 bases are TGTGCCACCAGTGACCTTCGGCGAGGGCAGTTCTTC.

For this clonotype: This CDR3 fails to terminate in the conserved phenylalanine or tryptophan, so it likely reflects a read error. The gene calls are TRBV27 and TRBJ2-5; D unresolved. The CDR3 is 14 residues long. The germline gives CDR1 MNHEY, CDR2 SMNVEV (reference sequence). V lost 4 bases and J 2 bases, leaving 11 bases between the germline ends. Here the CDR3 reads CASSSRVRQETQYL. Here the CDR3 DNA reads TGTGCCAGCAGTTCAAGGGTACGACAAGAGACCCAGTACCTC.

This clonotype was seen only once. Possible read error: a much larger clone is one base away. The V call is TRBV15, the J call TRBJ2-1; D is possibly TRBD2 (5 bases). The CDR3 length is 15 residues. Germline CDR1 LNHNV, CDR2 YYDKDF (reference sequence). The CDR3 DNA sequence: TGTACCACCAGCAGAGCGGATTTTCGCTACAATGAGCAGTTCTTC. Its protein product is CTTSRADFRYNEQFF.

This clonotype was counted ten times or more. The chain joins TRBV6-1 to TRBJ2-7, with 8 bases identical to TRBD1. This CDR3 contains 15 residues. V shed 5 bases, J shed 3 bases, and the junction held 9 bases outside the gene matches. CDR1 is MNHNS and CDR2 is SASEGT in the germline V gene. The CDR3 here is CASSSPGTGYYEQYF. The CDR3 DNA sequence: TGTGCCAGCAGTTCCCCCGGGACAGGCTACTACGAGCAGTACTTC.

This clonotype was recorded many times. The chain couples TRBV20-1 to TRBJ2-1, with 7 bases aligning to TRBD2. The junction had 4 bases not matched to a gene; V was cut back by 3 bases and J by 2 bases. Germline lookup yields CDR1 DFQATT and CDR2 SNEGSKA (reference sequence). CDR3 length: 14 amino acids. DNA of the CDR3: TGCAGTGCTAGCGGGGGACTAACCTACAATGAGCAGTTCTTC. Protein sequence: CSASGGLTYNEQFF.

The genes are TRBV7-3 and TRBJ2-7, with D perhaps matching TRBD2 (6 bases). V lost 5 bases and J lost 1, with 12 bases in between. Germline CDR1 reads SGHTA; CDR2 reads FQGTGA. There are 14 residues in the CDR3. DNA for the CDR3: TGTGCCAGCAGCATCTCGGGGGAGTCCTACGAGCAGTACTTC. Translating it yields CASSISGESYEQYF.

This clonotype was recorded many times. The rearrangement joins TRBV18 to TRBJ1-5; maybe TRBD1 (6 bases). CDR1 is KGHSH and CDR2 is LQKENI in the germline V gene. V lost 4 bases to trimming and J lost 5 bases, with 9 bases between them. The CDR3 has 13 residues. CDR3 sequence reads: CASSQGGHQPQHF. In DNA form, the CDR3 reads TGTGCCAGCTCACAGGGGGGACATCAGCCCCAGCATTTT.

At least ten counts were recorded for this clonotype. The rearrangement joins TRBV12-3 or TRBV12-4 to TRBJ2-1, with D possibly TRBD2 on 5 matching bases. The CDR3 has 15 residues. Trimming removed 6 bases at V and 0 bases at J, with 12 bases between. The CDR3 loop reads CASSQRDFSYNEQFF. CDR3 in DNA: TGTGCCAGCAGCCAGAGGGATTTCTCCTACAATGAGCAGTTCTTC.

The chain uses TRBV3-1 and TRBJ2-7; 12 bases align to TRBD2. Germline V gene data show CDR1 as LGHDT and CDR2 as YNNKEL (reference sequence). The CDR3 has 18 residues. V shed 4 bases and J 5 bases; nucleotides not matched to a gene: 15. CDR3 amino acids: CASSPTSGSRGPGHEQYF. CDR3 DNA: TGTGCCAGCAGCCCGACTAGCGGGAGCCGAGGGCCGGGACACGAGCAGTACTTC.

This clonotype turned up a few times. The chain uses TRBV7-3 and TRBJ2-1; 8 bases line up with TRBD1. CDR1 and CDR2 from the germline V gene are SGHTA and FQGTGA. The CDR3 totals 17 residues. Trimming at V came to 2 bases and at J to 5 bases, leaving 11 bases not matched to a gene. The CDR3 region is CASSLLPRAGGHNEQFF. The CDR3 nucleotides are TGTGCCAGCAGCTTACTGCCCCGGGCAGGGGGCCACAATGAGCAGTTCTTC.

With respect to this clonotype: This may be a read error: a much more frequent sequence differs by one nucleotide. No conserved phenylalanine or tryptophan is present at the end of the CDR3, so a read error is the likely explanation. The chain recombines TRBV4-1 with TRBJ2-1; a possible D gene is TRBD1 (6 bases). CDR1 and CDR2 from the germline V gene are MGHRA and YSYEKL. V lost 8 bases, J lost 4 bases, and 12 bases lay in between. There are 13 residues in the CDR3. CDR3 in DNA: TGCGCCAGCGGGACAACGATTTACAATGAGCAGTTCCTC. This sequence encodes CASGTTIYNEQFL.

This clonotype has just a few counts. The DNA of the CDR3 is TGTGCCAGCAGAGACGCGGGGAAAGAGACCCAGTACTTC. As protein: CASRDAGKETQYF. V is TRBV7-2 and J is TRBJ2-5; D perhaps matches TRBD2 (6 bases). The CDR3 runs 13 residues. The V gene lost 6 bases and the J gene lost 3 bases, with 11 bases spanning the gap. The germline V gene encodes CDR1 SGHTA and CDR2 FQGNSA.

J is TRBJ2-7 and V is TRBV7-2; no clear D gene. Germline V gene sequence: CDR1 SGHTA, CDR2 FQGNSA. This CDR3 is built from 16 residues. V gave up 1 base and J gave up 2 bases, with 15 bases separating them. The CDR3 is CASSLVSAGLAYEQYF. The CDR3 DNA is TGTGCCAGCAGCTTAGTGAGTGCCGGGCTCGCCTACGAGCAGTACTTC.

This clonotype was recorded many times. The chain employs TRBV20-1 and TRBJ1-3, with TRBD1 matching over 7 bases. V lost 4 bases and J lost 2; bases outside the gene matches: 2. Germline loops: CDR1 DFQATT, CDR2 SNEGSKA (reference sequence). The CDR3 consists of 13 residues. CDR3 loop: CSAKTGPGNTIYF. The CDR3, as DNA: TGCAGTGCTAAGACAGGGCCTGGAAACACCATATATTTT.

The V and J genes are TRBV10-3 and TRBJ2-3, with 10 bases identical to TRBD2. Losses at the gene ends were 2 bases for V and 1 base for J; bases not matched to a gene: 9. CDR3 length: 18 amino acids. Looked up from germline, CDR1 is ENHRY and CDR2 is SYGVKD. As DNA, the CDR3 is TGTGCCATCAGTGAGCCCAGCGGGAGGGCCTGGGGCACAGATACGCAGTATTTT. Protein product: CAISEPSGRAWGTDTQYF.

This clonotype occurred a few times. The chain recombines TRBV7-9 with TRBJ2-1; D is perhaps TRBD1 or TRBD2 (5 bases each). The V gene's germline CDR1 is SEHNR and CDR2 FQNEAQ (reference sequence). The V gene lost 5 bases and the J gene lost 15 bases, with 17 bases spanning the gap. This CDR3 is built from 12 residues. The CDR3 loop reads CASSLMGEARFF. The CDR3 DNA is TGTGCCAGCAGCCTTATGGGGGAAGCGCGGTTCTTC. Supplemented by reference TRBV7-9 and TRBJ2-1, the full variable domain reads DTGVSQNPRHKITKRGQNVTFRCDPISEHNRLYWYRQTLGQGPEFLTYFQNEAQLEKSRLLSDRFSAERPKGSFSTLEIQRTEQGDSAMYLCASSLMGEARFFGPGTRLTVL.

Worth noting for this clonotype: A much bigger clone sits one base away, suggesting this may be a read error. The conserved closing phenylalanine or tryptophan is absent in this CDR3, likely reflecting a read error. The rearrangement joins TRBV5-5 to TRBJ2-1; maybe TRBD2 (6 bases). The CDR3 loop spans 16 amino acids. The germline V gene encodes CDR1 SGHKS and CDR2 YYEKEE (reference sequence). The CDR3 region is CASSQEAGSSYNEQFL. The CDR3 DNA is TGCGCCAGCAGCCAAGAGGCGGGGAGCTCCTACAATGAGCAGTTCCTC.

A note on this clonotype: The junction shows a germline mismatch at one end, possibly a read error. This chain uses TRBV27 with TRBJ2-5; D is unresolved. Germline assignment: CDR1 MNHEY and CDR2 SMNVEV (reference sequence). This CDR3 is built from 11 residues. The CDR3 loop is CASGNQETQYF. The CDR3, as DNA: TGTGCCAGCGGAAACCAAGAGACCCAATACTTC.

With respect to this clonotype: This may come from a read error, since a much larger clone is one base off. This rearrangement joins TRBV15 to TRBJ2-3; D possibly corresponds to TRBD2 (6 bases). Germline lookup yields CDR1 LNHNV and CDR2 YYDKDF (reference sequence). CDR3 length: 14 amino acids. The CDR3 sequence: CASGAGSATGTQYF. The CDR3 DNA sequence: TGTGCCAGCGGGGCTGGGTCAGCCACAGGTACGCAGTATTTT.

This clonotype was counted only a few times. This sequence joins TRBV14 and TRBJ2-3; no clear D. V lost 1 base to trimming and J lost 7 bases, with 12 bases between them. The CDR3 length is 14 residues. Per germline, CDR1 SGHDN and CDR2 FVKESK. This chain's CDR3 is CASSQGSHGNTQYF. The CDR3 nucleotides are TGTGCCAGCAGCCAAGGCAGCCATGGAAATACGCAGTATTTT.